The 29 T cell receptor beta chains below were found in one sample sequenced in a study of blood T cell repertoires in COVID-19. Clones were sequenced by immunoSEQ multiplex PCR, and TCRdb holds only the in-frame ones, with some missing. The table lists approximately 89,000 clones, 75% to 90% of them singletons. The specimen was peripheral blood. All receptors derive from a woman older than 75 with acute or convalescent COVID-19.

This clone occurred a few times. V is TRBV5-4 and J is TRBJ2-2; 16 positions agree with TRBD2. V gave up 4 bases and J gave up 6 bases; unmatched junction bases: 6. The germline V gene has CDR1 SGHNT and CDR2 YYREEE (reference sequence). The CDR3 is 17 residues long. The CDR3 is CASSPGLAGGRPGELFF. CDR3 DNA: TGTGCCAGCAGCCCGGGACTAGCGGGGGGGCGTCCCGGGGAGCTGTTTTTT.

The rearrangement joins TRBV14 to TRBJ1-3, with D maybe TRBD1 (6 bases). V shed 4 bases and J shed 10 bases, with 14 bases lying between them. CDR3 size: 13 residues. Per the germline V gene, CDR1 is SGHDN and CDR2 is FVKESK. CDR3 DNA sequence: TGTGCCAGCAGCCGATTTACCGGACAGACCATATATTTT. Translating it yields CASSRFTGQTIYF.

The chain recombines TRBV12-3 or TRBV12-4 with TRBJ1-2, with D unresolved. The CDR3 sequence is 13 residues long. Trimming removed 3 bases from V and 1 base from J, with 6 bases in between. CDR3 in amino acids: CASSLTSNYGYTF. The CDR3 DNA reads as TGTGCCAGCAGTTTGACAAGTAACTATGGCTACACCTTC.

This clone was recorded only once. The chain recombines TRBV30 with TRBJ1-1, with a possible D match to TRBD1 (6 bases). The CDR3 sequence is 14 residues long. V lost 3 bases and J 1 base, leaving 12 bases between the germline ends. The germline V gene encodes CDR1 GTSNPN and CDR2 SVGIG (reference sequence). The CDR3 sequence: CAWSKGGGNTEAFF. The CDR3 nucleotides are TGTGCCTGGAGCAAAGGGGGGGGGAACACTGAAGCTTTCTTT.

V usage is TRBV6-5 and J usage is TRBJ2-3; 9 nucleotides match TRBD2. V was clipped by 4 bases and J by 7 bases; unmatched bases: 12. The CDR3 is 16 residues long. CDR1 and CDR2 (germline): MNHEY, SVGAGI. The CDR3: CASSSPGSGSLYTQYF. The CDR3 DNA reads as TGTGCCAGCAGTTCCCCAGGTAGCGGGAGTCTGTATACGCAGTATTTT.

The rearrangement joins TRBV5-1 to TRBJ2-2; D is perhaps TRBD1 (7 bases). Germline CDR1 and CDR2: SGHRS and YFSETQ. V was pared by 4 bases and J by 5 bases, with 18 bases between. The length of the CDR3 is 16 residues. The CDR3 here is CASSKQGQEGTGELFF. The CDR3 DNA reads TGCGCCAGCAGCAAACAAGGACAGGAGGGGACCGGGGAGCTGTTTTTT.

The V call is TRBV5-5, the J call TRBJ2-3; a possible D gene is TRBD1 (5 bases). V was shortened by 0 bases and J by 0 bases, with 11 bases between the two germline ends. Germline V gives CDR1 SGHKS, CDR2 YYEKEE (reference sequence). The CDR3 loop spans 16 amino acids. The CDR3 bases are TGTGCCAGCAGCTTGGTAGTCAGGGCGAGCACAGATACGCAGTATTTT. Amino acids: CASSLVVRASTDTQYF. The full variable domain, in which reference TRBV5-5 and TRBJ2-3 provide the parts outside the CDR3, is DAGVTQSPTHLIKTRGQQVTLRCSPISGHKSVSWYQQVLGQGPQFIFQYYEKEERGRGNFPDRFSARQFPNYSSELNVNALLLGDSALYLCASSLVVRASTDTQYFGPGTRLTVL.

V is TRBV20-1 and J is TRBJ1-2, with a possible D match to TRBD1 (6 bases). This CDR3 region has 11 residues. The V and J ends lost 2 bases and 6 bases respectively, with 7 bases between them. CDR1 and CDR2 (germline): DFQATT, SNEGSKA (reference sequence). CDR3 protein: CSARRQDGYTF. CDR3 DNA: TGCAGTGCTAGACGACAGGATGGCTACACCTTC.

The chain joins TRBV10-3 to TRBJ2-5, with D possibly TRBD1 on 6 matching bases. Germline CDR1 reads ENHRY; CDR2 reads SYGVKD. There are 15 residues in the CDR3. V lost 0 bases, J lost 1 base, and 9 bases lay in between. Here the CDR3 reads CAISESPGAQETQYF. Written as DNA, the CDR3 is TGTGCCATCAGTGAGTCGCCAGGGGCCCAAGAGACCCAGTACTTC.

The chain links TRBV5-1 to TRBJ1-6; weak D call: TRBD1 (5 bases). The CDR3 spans 15 residues. Trimming pared 1 base from V and 7 bases from J, leaving 12 bases between. Looked up from germline, CDR1 is SGHRS and CDR2 is YFSETQ. The CDR3 here is CASSLTSGGNSPLHF. The CDR3 bases are TGCGCCAGCAGCTTGACCTCCGGGGGGAATTCACCCCTCCACTTT. The whole variable domain, remainder taken from reference TRBV5-1 and TRBJ1-6, is KAGVTQTPRYLIKTRGQQVTLSCSPISGHRSVSWYQQTPGQGLQFLFEYFSETQRNKGNFPGRFSGRQFSNSRSEMNVSTLELGDSALYLCASSLTSGGNSPLHFGNGTRLTVT.

The J gene is TRBJ2-5, the V gene TRBV18; D is undetermined. The V end lost 0 bases, the J end lost 3 bases, and 11 bases lay between the germline ends. Looked up from germline, CDR1 is KGHSH and CDR2 is LQKENI. This CDR3 has 15 amino acids. The CDR3 protein is CASSPPSSTEETQYF. The CDR3 region has the DNA TGTGCCAGCTCACCACCGTCGAGTACCGAAGAGACCCAGTACTTC.

J is TRBJ2-5 and V is TRBV5-5; D uncertain. Trimming took 4 bases from V and 2 from J, leaving 12 bases between them. The V gene's germline CDR1 is SGHKS and CDR2 YYEKEE (reference sequence). The CDR3 length is 14 residues. CDR3 amino acids: CASSKTPGQETQYF. For the CDR3, the DNA is TGTGCCAGCAGCAAAACTCCGGGTCAAGAGACCCAGTACTTC.

The chain uses TRBV18 and TRBJ2-4, with D possibly matching TRBD2 (7 bases). CDR1 and CDR2 from the germline V gene are KGHSH and LQKENI. CDR3 length equals 13 residues. The V end lost 5 bases, the J end lost 8 bases, and 13 bases lay between the germline ends. The CDR3 reads CASSTGEGDIQYF. For the CDR3, the DNA is TGTGCCAGCTCAACCGGGGAGGGGGACATTCAGTACTTC.

The sample holds a few counts of this clone. CDR3 nucleotide sequence: TGCGCCAGCATAGGGACAGGGGCCTCACAGACCCAGTACTTC. Encoded protein: CASIGTGASQTQYF. The chain links TRBV5-1 to TRBJ2-5; 10 bases are a match to TRBD1. The CDR3 runs to 14 residues. V dropped 6 bases and J dropped 6; count of bases not matched to a gene: 8. CDR1 is SGHRS, CDR2 YFSETQ, per germline.

This chain connects TRBV9 to TRBJ2-7; TRBD2 aligns across 9 bases. V gave up 4 bases and J gave up 0 bases; unmatched junction bases: 5. Looked up from germline, CDR1 is SGDLS and CDR2 is YYNGEE. The CDR3 consists of 15 residues. The CDR3 sequence: CASSPQAGGSYEQYF. Written as DNA, the CDR3 is TGTGCCAGCAGCCCCCAAGCGGGGGGCTCCTACGAGCAGTACTTC.

The chain is built from TRBV5-4 and TRBJ1-1, with D possibly being TRBD1 (5 bases). Trimming pared 4 bases from V and 0 bases from J, leaving 10 bases between. This CDR3 spans 14 amino acids. The germline gives CDR1 SGHNT, CDR2 YYREEE (reference sequence). The CDR3 DNA follows: TGTGCCAGCAGCCTCAAGGGGATGAACACTGAAGCTTTCTTT. This gives the protein CASSLKGMNTEAFF.

This clone was observed a handful of times. The genes are TRBV28 and TRBJ1-5; 9 nucleotides align to TRBD1. The V gene end was trimmed by 5 bases and the J gene end by 7 bases; junction bases not matched to a gene: 6. CDR3 length: 14 amino acids. CDR1 is MDHEN, CDR2 SYDVKM, per germline. The CDR3: CASSAGQGGQPQHF. CDR3 bases: TGTGCCAGCAGTGCGGGACAGGGCGGCCAGCCCCAGCATTTT.

V and J are TRBV5-1 and TRBJ2-5; D remains ambiguous. CDR3 length: 14 amino acids. V lost 0 bases and J lost 4, with 10 bases in between. Germline CDR1 SGHRS, CDR2 YFSETQ. CDR3 in amino acids: CASSLVLSAETQYF. As DNA, the CDR3 is TGCGCCAGCAGCTTGGTGCTAAGCGCAGAGACCCAGTACTTC.

This chain links TRBV5-1 with TRBJ2-5, with 7 positions matching TRBD1. This CDR3 comprises 14 residues. Trimming cost V 4 bases and J 5 bases; bases outside gene matches: 8. Germline V gene data show CDR1 as SGHRS and CDR2 as YFSETQ. DNA for the CDR3: TGCGCCAGCAGCCGGCTAGGGGGCCGGGAGACCCAGTACTTC. This sequence encodes CASSRLGGRETQYF.

The genes are TRBV6-1 and TRBJ2-3; D not certain. The CDR3 is made up of 16 amino acids. Trimming pared 0 bases from V and 0 bases from J, leaving 10 bases between. Germline assignment: CDR1 MNHNS and CDR2 SASEGT. CDR3 sequence (DNA): TGTGCCAGCAGTGAAGCGGGCGATGCTAGCACAGATACGCAGTATTTT. Translated: CASSEAGDASTDTQYF.

The CDR3 sequence: CASSPFGYEQYF. The DNA for the CDR3 is TGTGCCAGCAGTCCATTCGGGTACGAGCAGTACTTC. The V and J genes are TRBV12-3 or TRBV12-4 and TRBJ2-7, with D uncertain. The CDR3 covers 12 residues. V shed 5 bases and J shed 4 bases, with 9 bases lying between them.

This clone was recorded only once. The chain uses TRBV7-9 and TRBJ1-6, with a weak D call TRBD1 (6 bases). V was shortened by 5 bases and J by 3 bases, with 23 bases between the two germline ends. The CDR3 contains 19 residues. Germline V lookup: CDR1 SEHNR, CDR2 FQNEAQ (reference sequence). CDR3 bases: TGTGCCAGCAGCCCAGCGGGGGCCCTCGGACGGAACTATAATTCACCCCTCCACTTT. Translating it yields CASSPAGALGRNYNSPLHF.

The chain employs TRBV3-1 (or the pseudogene TRBV3-2) and TRBJ2-7, with a weak D call TRBD1 (6 bases). Trimming removed 4 bases from V and 5 bases from J, with 15 bases in between. CDR1 is LGHDT, CDR2 YNNKEL, per germline (reference sequence). This CDR3 has 14 residues. CDR3 nucleotide sequence: TGTGCCAGCAGCCCCCGCGACAGGTTCAACGAGCAGTACTTC. Translated: CASSPRDRFNEQYF.

This sequence joins TRBV6-5 and TRBJ1-2; TRBD1 might be the D (6 bases). Germline V lookup: CDR1 MNHEY, CDR2 SVGAGI. Trimming pared 0 bases from V and 6 bases from J, leaving 11 bases between. The CDR3 has 14 residues. CDR3 DNA: TGTGCCAGCAGTTACTCTGGCAGGGGCGATGGCTACACCTTC. This codes for CASSYSGRGDGYTF.

This clone occurred a few times. The chain employs TRBV7-9 and TRBJ2-1, with D hard to call. Trimming removed 1 base at V and 6 bases at J, with 4 bases between. This CDR3 has 12 amino acids. CDR1 is SEHNR and CDR2 is FQNEAQ in the germline V gene (reference sequence). CDR3 loop: CASSLGLNEQFF. CDR3 bases: TGTGCCAGCAGCTTAGGGCTCAATGAGCAGTTCTTC. The complete variable domain, with remaining parts taken from reference TRBV7-9 and TRBJ2-1, reads DTGVSQNPRHKITKRGQNVTFRCDPISEHNRLYWYRQTLGQGPEFLTYFQNEAQLEKSRLLSDRFSAERPKGSFSTLEIQRTEQGDSAMYLCASSLGLNEQFFGPGTRLTVL.

V usage is TRBV10-2 and J usage is TRBJ1-1; 11 bases line up with TRBD1. Germline CDR1 WSHSY, CDR2 SAAADI. The CDR3 totals 20 residues. With V trimmed by 4 bases and J by 0 bases, 16 bases remained unmatched. CDR3 sequence reads: CASSVGTGGPGGPMNTEAFF. In DNA, the CDR3 is TGCGCCAGCAGTGTTGGGACAGGGGGACCCGGCGGGCCCATGAACACTGAAGCTTTCTTT.

This chain joins TRBV21-1 and TRBJ2-1; the tabulated D call, TRBD2, remains unverified against the DNA. TRBV21-1 is a known pseudogene. The CDR3 runs to 15 residues. This chain's CDR3 is CASSKRTRNIGEQFF. CDR3 DNA: TGTGCCAGCAGCAAAAGGACTAGAAATATTGGTGAGCAGTTCTTC.

The rearrangement uses TRBV19 and TRBJ2-3, with TRBD1 matching over 8 bases. The CDR3 extends over 15 amino acids. CDR1 and CDR2 from the germline V gene are LNHDA and SQIVND (reference sequence). Unmatched junction bases numbered 7, after V lost 7 bases and J lost 1 base. The CDR3 spells CASTFPGGGTDTQYF. The CDR3 DNA reads as TGTGCCAGTACTTTTCCAGGGGGCGGCACAGATACGCAGTATTTT.

The genes are TRBV14 and TRBJ2-1; tentatively, D is TRBD2 (5 bases). Trimming shortened V by 4 bases and J by 2 bases, and 15 bases separated the two germline ends. The CDR3 runs 16 residues. Germline CDR1 and CDR2: SGHDN and FVKESK. The CDR3 nucleotides read TGTGCCAGCAGCCCTCGAGGAAAGGGAGCCTACAATGAGCAGTTCTTC. Translation gives CASSPRGKGAYNEQFF.